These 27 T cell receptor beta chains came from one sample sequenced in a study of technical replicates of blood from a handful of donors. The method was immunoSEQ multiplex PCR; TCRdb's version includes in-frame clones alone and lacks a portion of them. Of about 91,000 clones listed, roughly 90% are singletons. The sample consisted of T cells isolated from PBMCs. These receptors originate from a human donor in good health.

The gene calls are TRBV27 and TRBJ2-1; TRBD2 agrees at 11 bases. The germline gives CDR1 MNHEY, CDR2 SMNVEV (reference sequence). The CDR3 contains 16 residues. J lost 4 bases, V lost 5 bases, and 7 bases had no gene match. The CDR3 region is CASSISGRAYYNEQFF. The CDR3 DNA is TGTGCCAGCAGTATTAGCGGGAGGGCTTATTACAATGAGCAGTTCTTC.

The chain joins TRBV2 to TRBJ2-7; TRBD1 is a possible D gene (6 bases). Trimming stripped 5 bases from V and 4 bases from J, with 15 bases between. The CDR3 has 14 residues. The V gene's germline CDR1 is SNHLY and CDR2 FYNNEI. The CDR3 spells CASSRDNLPYEQYF. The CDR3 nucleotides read TGTGCCAGCAGTAGGGACAACCTACCGTACGAGCAGTACTTC.

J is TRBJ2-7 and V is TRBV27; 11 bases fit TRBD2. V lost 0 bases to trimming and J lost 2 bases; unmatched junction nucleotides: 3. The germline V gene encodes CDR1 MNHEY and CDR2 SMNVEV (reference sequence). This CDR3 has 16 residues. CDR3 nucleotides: TGTGCCAGCAGTTTATCGAGACTAGCGGGGACCTACGAGCAGTACTTC. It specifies CASSLSRLAGTYEQYF.

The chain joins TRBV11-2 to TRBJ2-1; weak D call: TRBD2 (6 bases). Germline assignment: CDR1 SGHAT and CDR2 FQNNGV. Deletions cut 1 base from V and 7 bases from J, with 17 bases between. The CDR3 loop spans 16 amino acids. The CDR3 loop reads CASSLGPTSVRNEQFF. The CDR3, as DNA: TGTGCCAGCAGCTTAGGCCCGACTAGTGTGAGAAATGAGCAGTTCTTC.

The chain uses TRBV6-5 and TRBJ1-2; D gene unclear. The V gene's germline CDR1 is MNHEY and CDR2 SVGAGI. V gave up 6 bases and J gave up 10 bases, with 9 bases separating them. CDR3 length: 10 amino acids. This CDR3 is CASRGFDYTF. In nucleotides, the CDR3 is TGTGCCAGCAGGGGCTTTGACTACACCTTC.

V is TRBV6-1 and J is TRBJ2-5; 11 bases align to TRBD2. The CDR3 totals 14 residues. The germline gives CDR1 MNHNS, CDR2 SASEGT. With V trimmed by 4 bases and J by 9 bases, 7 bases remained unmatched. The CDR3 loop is CASSAWLAGGAQYF. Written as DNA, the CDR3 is TGTGCCAGCAGTGCTTGGCTAGCGGGGGGCGCCCAGTACTTC.

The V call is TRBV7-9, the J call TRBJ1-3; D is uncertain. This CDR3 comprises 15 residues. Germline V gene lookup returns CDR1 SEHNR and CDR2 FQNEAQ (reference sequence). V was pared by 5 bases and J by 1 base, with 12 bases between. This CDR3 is CASSLLGRSGNTIYF. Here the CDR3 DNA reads TGTGCCAGCAGCCTACTCGGGAGGTCTGGAAACACCATATATTTT. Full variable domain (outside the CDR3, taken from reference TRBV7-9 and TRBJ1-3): DTGVSQNPRHKITKRGQNVTFRCDPISEHNRLYWYRQTLGQGPEFLTYFQNEAQLEKSRLLSDRFSAERPKGSFSTLEIQRTEQGDSAMYLCASSLLGRSGNTIYFGEGSWLTVV.

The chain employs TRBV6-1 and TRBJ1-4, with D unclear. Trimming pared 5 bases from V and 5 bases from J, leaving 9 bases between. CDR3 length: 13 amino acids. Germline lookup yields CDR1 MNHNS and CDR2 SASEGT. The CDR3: CASSIRQNEKLFF. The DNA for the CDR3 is TGTGCCAGCAGTATACGACAAAATGAAAAACTGTTTTTT.

The CDR3 spells CASSQDPKNTEAFF. The CDR3, as DNA: TGTGCCAGCAGCCAAGACCCCAAGAACACTGAAGCTTTCTTT. The chain combines TRBV4-2 with TRBJ1-1; no clear D gene. This CDR3 comprises 14 residues. Trimming removed 0 bases at V and 1 base at J, with 6 bases between. Germline V gene data show CDR1 as LGHNA and CDR2 as YNFKEQ.

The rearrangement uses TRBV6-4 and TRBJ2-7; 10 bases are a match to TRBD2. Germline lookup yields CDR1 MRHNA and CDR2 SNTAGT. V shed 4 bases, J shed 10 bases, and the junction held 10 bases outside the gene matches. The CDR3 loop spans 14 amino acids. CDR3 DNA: TGTGCCAGCAGTGCCACGGCAGCGGGAGGGCCCCAGTACTTC. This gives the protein CASSATAAGGPQYF.

DNA of the CDR3: TGTGCCAGCTCACCACCGGGACTAGCGGGAGGGAGCTCCTACAATGAGCAGTTCTTC. It specifies CASSPPGLAGGSSYNEQFF. The chain employs TRBV18 and TRBJ2-1, with 16 bases identical to TRBD2. This CDR3 has 19 amino acids. Germline loops: CDR1 KGHSH, CDR2 LQKENI. V was clipped by 0 bases and J by 0 bases; unmatched bases: 2.

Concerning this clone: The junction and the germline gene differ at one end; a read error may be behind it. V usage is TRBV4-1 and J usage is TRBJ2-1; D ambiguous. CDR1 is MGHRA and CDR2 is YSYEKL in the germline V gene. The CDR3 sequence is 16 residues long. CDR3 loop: CASSQIRLGSHNEQFF. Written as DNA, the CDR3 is TGCGCCAGCAGCCAAATCCGACTTGGCTCCCACAATGAGCAGTTCTTC.

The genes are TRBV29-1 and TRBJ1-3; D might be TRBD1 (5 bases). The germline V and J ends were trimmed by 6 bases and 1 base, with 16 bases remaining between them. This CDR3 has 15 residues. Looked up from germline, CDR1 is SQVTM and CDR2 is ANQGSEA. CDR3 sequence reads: CSVDLTGGSGNTIYF. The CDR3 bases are TGCAGCGTAGACCTGACCGGGGGGTCTGGAAACACCATATATTTT.

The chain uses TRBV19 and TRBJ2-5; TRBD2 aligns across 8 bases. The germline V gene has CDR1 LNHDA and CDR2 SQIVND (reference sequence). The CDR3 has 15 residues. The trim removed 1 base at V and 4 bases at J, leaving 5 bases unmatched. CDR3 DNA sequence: TGTGCCAGTAGTATAGCCGGGGGGGCCCGAGAGACCCAGTACTTC. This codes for CASSIAGGARETQYF.

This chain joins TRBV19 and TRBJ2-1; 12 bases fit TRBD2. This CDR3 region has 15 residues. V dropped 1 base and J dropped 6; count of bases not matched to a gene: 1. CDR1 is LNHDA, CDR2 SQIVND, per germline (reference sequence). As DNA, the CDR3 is TGTGCCAGTAGTATAGGGACTAGCGGGATCAATGAGCAGTTCTTC. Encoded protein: CASSIGTSGINEQFF.

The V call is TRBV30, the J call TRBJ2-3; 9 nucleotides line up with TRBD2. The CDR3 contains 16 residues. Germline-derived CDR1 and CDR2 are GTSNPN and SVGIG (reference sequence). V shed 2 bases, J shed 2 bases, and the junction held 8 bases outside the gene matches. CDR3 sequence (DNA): TGTGCCTGGAGTCAGCGGGGGGTCTCCTTCACAGATACGCAGTATTTT. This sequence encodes CAWSQRGVSFTDTQYF.

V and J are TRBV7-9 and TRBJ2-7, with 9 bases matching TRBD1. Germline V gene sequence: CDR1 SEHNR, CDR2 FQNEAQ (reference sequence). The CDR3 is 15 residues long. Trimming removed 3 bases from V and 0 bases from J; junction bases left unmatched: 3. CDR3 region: CASSFGTGNSYEQYF. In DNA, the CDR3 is TGTGCCAGCAGCTTCGGGACAGGGAACTCCTACGAGCAGTACTTC.

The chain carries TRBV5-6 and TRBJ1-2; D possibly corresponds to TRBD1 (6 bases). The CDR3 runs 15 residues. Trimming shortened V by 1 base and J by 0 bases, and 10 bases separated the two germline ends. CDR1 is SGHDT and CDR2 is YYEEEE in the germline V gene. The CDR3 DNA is TGTGCCAGCAGCTTGTTTCAGGGGACTAACTATGGCTACACCTTC. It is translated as CASSLFQGTNYGYTF.

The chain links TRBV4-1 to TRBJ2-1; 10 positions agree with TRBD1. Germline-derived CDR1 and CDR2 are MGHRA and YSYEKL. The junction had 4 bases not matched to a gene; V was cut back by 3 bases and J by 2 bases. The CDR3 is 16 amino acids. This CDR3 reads CASSHPGTGAYNEQFF. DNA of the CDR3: TGCGCCAGCAGCCACCCCGGGACAGGGGCCTACAATGAGCAGTTCTTC.

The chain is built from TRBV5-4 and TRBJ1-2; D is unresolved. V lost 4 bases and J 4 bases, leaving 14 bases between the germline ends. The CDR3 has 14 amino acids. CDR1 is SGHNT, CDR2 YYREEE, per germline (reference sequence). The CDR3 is CASSREGRSYGYTF. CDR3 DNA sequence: TGTGCCAGCAGCCGGGAGGGCAGGAGCTATGGCTACACCTTC.

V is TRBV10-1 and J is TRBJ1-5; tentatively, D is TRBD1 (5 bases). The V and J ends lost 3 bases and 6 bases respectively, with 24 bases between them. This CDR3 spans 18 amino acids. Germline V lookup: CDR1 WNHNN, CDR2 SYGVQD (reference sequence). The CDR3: CASSEPGGSGEMGQPQHF. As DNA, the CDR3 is TGCGCCAGCAGTGAACCTGGGGGGTCGGGGGAAATGGGTCAGCCCCAGCATTTT.

The chain's CDR3 is CASSLGRRGPGNQPQHF. DNA of the CDR3: TGTGCCAGCAGCTTAGGACGGCGGGGGCCCGGCAATCAGCCCCAGCATTTT. V usage is TRBV7-8 and J usage is TRBJ1-5; TRBD1 might be the D (6 bases). CDR3 size: 17 residues. The germline V and J ends were trimmed by 1 base and 2 bases, with 15 bases remaining between them. CDR1 is SGHVS, CDR2 FQNEAQ, per germline.

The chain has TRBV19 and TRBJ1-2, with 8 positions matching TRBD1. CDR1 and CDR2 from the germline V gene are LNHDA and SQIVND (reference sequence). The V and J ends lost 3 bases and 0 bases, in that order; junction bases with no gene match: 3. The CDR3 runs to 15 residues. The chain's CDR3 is CASSILQGANYGYTF. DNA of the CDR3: TGTGCCAGTAGTATCCTACAGGGGGCTAACTATGGCTACACCTTC.

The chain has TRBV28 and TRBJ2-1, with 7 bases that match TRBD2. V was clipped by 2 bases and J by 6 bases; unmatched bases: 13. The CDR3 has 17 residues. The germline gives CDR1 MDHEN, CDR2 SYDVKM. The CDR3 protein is CASSLTSGKGERNEQFF. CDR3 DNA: TGTGCCAGCAGTTTAACGAGCGGGAAAGGGGAACGCAATGAGCAGTTCTTC.

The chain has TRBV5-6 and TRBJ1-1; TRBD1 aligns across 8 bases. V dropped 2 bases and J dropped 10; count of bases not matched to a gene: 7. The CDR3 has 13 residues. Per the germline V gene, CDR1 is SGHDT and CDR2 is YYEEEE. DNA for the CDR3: TGTGCCAGCAGCTTTTCAAACAGGGGGGGAGCTTTCTTT. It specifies CASSFSNRGGAFF.

The CDR3, as DNA: TGTGCCAGCAGTTTACAGGGCAATCAGCCCCAGCATTTT. This sequence encodes CASSLQGNQPQHF. This rearrangement joins TRBV2 to TRBJ1-5; D possibly corresponds to TRBD1 (5 bases). Trimming stripped 5 bases from V and 2 bases from J, with 7 bases between. The V gene's germline CDR1 is SNHLY and CDR2 FYNNEI. The length of the CDR3 is 13 residues.

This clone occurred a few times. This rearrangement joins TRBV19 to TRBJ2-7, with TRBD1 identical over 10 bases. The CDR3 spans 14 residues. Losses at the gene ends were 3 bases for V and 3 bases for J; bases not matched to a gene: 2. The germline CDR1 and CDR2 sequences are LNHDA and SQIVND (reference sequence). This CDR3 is CASSIGQGVYEQYF. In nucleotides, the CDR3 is TGTGCCAGTAGTATTGGACAGGGGGTCTACGAGCAGTACTTC.